This TCR beta chain derives from a study of shared clonotypes between healthy human individuals. Regarding the study as a whole: The study drew on few donors, limiting represented genetic and exposure-history diversity.

Sequencing was performed with immunoSEQ multiplex PCR; in TCRdb, only in-frame clones are kept and a portion is missing. The sample carries some 510,000 clones, around 79% recorded once. This CDR3 is built from 12 residues. Germline assignment: CDR1 MGHDK and CDR2 SYGVNS. The V gene lost 3 bases and the J gene lost 4 bases, with 5 bases spanning the gap. As concerns this clone: Its target is not known.

The rearrangement links TRBV25-1 to TRBJ2-3; D unresolved. The specimen was PBMCs. This clonotype was sampled from a woman aged 35 to 49 in good health. Some clones in this sample may be carry-over from other donors' samples. DNA of the CDR3: TGTGCCAGCAGTGATCCGGCAGATACGCAGTATTTT. Translating gives CASSDPADTQYF. Full variable domain (remainder filled in from reference TRBV25-1 and TRBJ2-3): EADIYQTPRYLVIGTGKKITLECSQTMGHDKMYWYQQDPGMELHLIHYSYGVNSTEKGDLSSESTVSRIRTEHFPLTLESARPSHTSQYLCASSDPADTQYFGPGTRLTVL.